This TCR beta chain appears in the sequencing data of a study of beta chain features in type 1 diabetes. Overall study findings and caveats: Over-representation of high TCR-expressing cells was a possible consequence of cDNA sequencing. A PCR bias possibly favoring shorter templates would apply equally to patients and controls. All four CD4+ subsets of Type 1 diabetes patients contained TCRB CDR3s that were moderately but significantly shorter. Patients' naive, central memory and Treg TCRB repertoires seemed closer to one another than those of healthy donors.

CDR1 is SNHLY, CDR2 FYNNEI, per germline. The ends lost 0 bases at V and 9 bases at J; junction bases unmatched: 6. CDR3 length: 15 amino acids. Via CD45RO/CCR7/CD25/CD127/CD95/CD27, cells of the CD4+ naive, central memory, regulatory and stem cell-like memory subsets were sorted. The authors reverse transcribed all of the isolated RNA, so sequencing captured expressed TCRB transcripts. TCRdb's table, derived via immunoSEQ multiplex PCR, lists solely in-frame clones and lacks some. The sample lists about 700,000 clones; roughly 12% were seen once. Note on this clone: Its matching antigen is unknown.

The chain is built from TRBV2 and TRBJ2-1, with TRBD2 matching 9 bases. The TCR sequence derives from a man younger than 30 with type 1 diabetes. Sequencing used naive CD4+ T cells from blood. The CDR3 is CASSEARGGIGEQFF. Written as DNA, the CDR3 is TGTGCCAGCAGTGAAGCGCGGGGGGGAATTGGTGAGCAGTTCTTC.